The 19 T cell receptor beta chains in this list originate from one sample, sequenced in a study of blood T cell repertoires in COVID-19. Repertoires were generated with immunoSEQ multiplex PCR, while TCRdb's copy carries only in-frame clones and drops some. The data show some 99,000 clones, with over 70% seen just once and around a quarter held by the top ten. The sample comprised peripheral blood. The receptors derive from a man in his 70s with acute or convalescent COVID-19.

CDR3 region: CASLPRGSGDTQYF. The CDR3 coding sequence is TGTGCCAGCCTCCCACGGGGGTCGGGAGATACGCAGTATTTT. The V gene is TRBV28, the J gene TRBJ2-3; D may be TRBD2 (6 bases). Germline loops: CDR1 MDHEN, CDR2 SYDVKM. Between the trimmed V and J ends, which lost 8 bases and 5 bases, there was a span of 17 bases. The CDR3 extends over 14 amino acids.

The chain recombines TRBV24-1 with TRBJ1-5, with D possibly matching TRBD1 (5 bases). The CDR3 is made up of 12 amino acids. V shed 12 bases and J shed 7 bases, with 15 bases lying between them. Germline lookup yields CDR1 KGHDR and CDR2 SFDVKD. In DNA, the CDR3 is TGTGCCCCCCGGTGGGGCACGCAGCCCCAGCATTTT. This gives the protein CAPRWGTQPQHF.

This clone occurred a few times. This rearrangement joins TRBV5-5 to TRBJ1-1, with TRBD1 as a possible D gene (6 bases). The CDR3 loop spans 15 amino acids. Per the germline V gene, CDR1 is SGHKS and CDR2 is YYEKEE (reference sequence). The V end was cut by 4 bases, the J end by 8 bases, with 21 bases between. In nucleotides, the CDR3 is TGTGCCAGCAGCGAACTCTCAGGGGTACCAGCCGAAGCTTTCTTT. It is translated as CASSELSGVPAEAFF.

The rearrangement uses TRBV6-5 and TRBJ1-6; the D is unclear. The CDR3 totals 15 residues. Trimming took off 2 bases at V and 8 bases at J, with 13 bases between the two ends. CDR1 is MNHEY, CDR2 SVGAGI, per germline. The CDR3 sequence is CASSYQSLADSPLHF. DNA of the CDR3: TGTGCCAGCAGTTACCAGTCCCTGGCGGATTCACCCCTCCACTTT.

This clone was found once. The J gene is TRBJ1-1, the V gene TRBV18; weak D call: TRBD1 (5 bases). CDR3 length: 15 residues. The germline V and J ends were trimmed by 6 bases and 5 bases, with 19 bases remaining between them. CDR1 is KGHSH, CDR2 LQKENI, per germline. CDR3 coding DNA: TGTGCCAGCTCCCCCCGTGGGGGGGGAGGAACTGAAGCTTTCTTT. Its protein is CASSPRGGGGTEAFF.

The chain recombines TRBV4-2 with TRBJ1-1; D call uncertain. The CDR3 covers 15 residues. Between the trimmed V and J ends, which lost 0 bases and 4 bases, there was a span of 12 bases. The V gene's germline CDR1 is LGHNA and CDR2 YNFKEQ. CDR3 sequence: CASSQDPAGITEAFF. In DNA form, the CDR3 reads TGTGCCAGCAGCCAAGATCCCGCGGGGATCACTGAAGCTTTCTTT.

The CDR3 sequence: CSVLDLAGADTQYF. The CDR3 DNA sequence: TGCAGCGTTTTAGATCTAGCGGGAGCCGATACGCAGTATTTT. V is TRBV29-1 and J is TRBJ2-3, with TRBD2 matching over 10 bases. Trimming removed 5 bases from V and 6 bases from J; junction bases left unmatched: 8. The germline gives CDR1 SQVTM, CDR2 ANQGSEA. CDR3 length equals 14 residues.

This chain joins TRBV5-6 and TRBJ2-7; D is perhaps TRBD1 (5 bases). The CDR3 is 14 amino acids. CDR1 is SGHDT, CDR2 YYEEEE, per germline. The ends were cut back, 1 base at V and 2 bases at J, with 10 bases in the middle. DNA for the CDR3: TGTGCCAGCAGCTTGTACAGGTTAACCTACGAGCAGTACTTC. Translating it yields CASSLYRLTYEQYF.

This sequence joins TRBV5-1 and TRBJ2-3, with TRBD2 matching over 8 bases. This CDR3 has 13 residues. CDR1 SGHRS and CDR2 YFSETQ come from the germline V gene. V lost 3 bases, J lost 4 bases, and 1 base stayed unmatched. This CDR3 is CASSSRGADTQYF. CDR3 bases: TGCGCCAGCAGCTCGCGGGGGGCAGATACGCAGTATTTT. Combining the CDR3 with reference TRBV5-1 and TRBJ2-3 gives the whole variable domain KAGVTQTPRYLIKTRGQQVTLSCSPISGHRSVSWYQQTPGQGLQFLFEYFSETQRNKGNFPGRFSGRQFSNSRSEMNVSTLELGDSALYLCASSSRGADTQYFGPGTRLTVL.

The chain carries TRBV7-2 and TRBJ2-1; TRBD2 aligns across 14 bases. CDR3 length equals 18 residues. Per the germline V gene, CDR1 is SGHTA and CDR2 is FQGNSA. With 5 bases clipped from V and 4 bases from J, the junction kept 10 bases outside the gene matches. In DNA form, the CDR3 reads TGTGCCAGCAGCCCGGCAGGACTAGCGGGAGGTATTTACAATGAGCAGTTCTTC. Translated: CASSPAGLAGGIYNEQFF.

The rearrangement uses TRBV19 and TRBJ2-3, with D tentatively TRBD2 (5 bases). The CDR3 is made up of 16 amino acids. The V and J ends lost 1 base and 0 bases respectively, with 11 bases between them. Germline V gene data show CDR1 as LNHDA and CDR2 as SQIVND (reference sequence). The CDR3 region has the DNA TGTGCCAGTAGTATAGGACGGTGGACTAGCACAGATACGCAGTATTTT. Encoded protein: CASSIGRWTSTDTQYF.

This clone was seen a handful of times. The chain links TRBV6-5 to TRBJ2-1; 9 nucleotides agree with TRBD2. V was pared by 6 bases and J by 7 bases, with 7 bases of the junction left unmatched. Per germline, CDR1 MNHEY and CDR2 SVGAGI. This CDR3 contains 14 residues. The CDR3 spells CASRVAGEWNEQFF. The CDR3 DNA follows: TGTGCCAGCAGGGTAGCGGGAGAGTGGAATGAGCAGTTCTTC.

The CDR3 bases are TGCAGCGTTGACGAGACAGGGTGGGAATCTGGGGCCAACGTCCTGACTTTC. As protein: CSVDETGWESGANVLTF. The chain combines TRBV29-1 with TRBJ2-6; TRBD1 agrees at 7 bases. The CDR3 is made up of 17 amino acids. Trimming cost V 3 bases and J 1 base; bases outside gene matches: 9. Looked up from germline, CDR1 is SQVTM and CDR2 is ANQGSEA. Combining the CDR3 with reference TRBV29-1 and TRBJ2-6 gives the whole variable domain SAVISQKPSRDICQRGTSLTIQCQVDSQVTMMFWYRQQPGQSLTLIATANQGSEATYESGFVIDKFPISRPNLTFSTLTVSNMSPEDSSIYLCSVDETGWESGANVLTFGAGSRLTVL.

The CDR3 sequence: CASSYGQNQPQHF. In nucleotides, the CDR3 is TGTGCCAGCAGCTACGGACAGAATCAGCCCCAGCATTTT. J is TRBJ1-5 and V is TRBV5-4; D might be TRBD1 (6 bases). Trimming took 3 bases from V and 4 from J, leaving 8 bases between them. The CDR3 is made up of 13 amino acids. Germline CDR1 and CDR2: SGHNT and YYREEE (reference sequence).

This sequence joins TRBV7-2 and TRBJ2-6; D is possibly TRBD1 (5 bases). Trimming shortened V by 1 base and J by 0 bases, and 13 bases separated the two germline ends. The germline gives CDR1 SGHTA, CDR2 FQGNSA. The length of the CDR3 is 18 residues. The CDR3 spells CASSLGGGFLSGANVLTF. The CDR3, as DNA: TGTGCCAGCAGCTTAGGGGGCGGTTTCCTCTCTGGGGCCAACGTCCTGACTTTC.

The chain has TRBV6-5 and TRBJ1-4; no clear D gene. The ends were cut back, 7 bases at V and 8 bases at J, with 20 bases in the middle. Germline V gene lookup returns CDR1 MNHEY and CDR2 SVGAGI. The CDR3 covers 15 residues. The CDR3 sequence is CASNSNGNSREKLFF. DNA for the CDR3: TGTGCCAGCAATTCAAACGGGAACAGCCGAGAAAAACTGTTTTTT.

This sequence joins TRBV10-3 and TRBJ2-7; tentative D call: TRBD1 (6 bases). The V and J ends lost 7 bases and 0 bases respectively, with 13 bases between them. Per the germline V gene, CDR1 is ENHRY and CDR2 is SYGVKD. The CDR3 contains 14 residues. The CDR3 region is CAITRGTVSYEQYF. CDR3 bases: TGTGCCATCACGAGGGGGACCGTCTCCTACGAGCAGTACTTC.

The V gene is TRBV28, the J gene TRBJ2-7; 11 bases align to TRBD2. The CDR3 sequence is 15 residues long. Germline CDR1 reads MDHEN; CDR2 reads SYDVKM. Trimming cost V 4 bases and J 2 bases; bases outside gene matches: 4. CDR3 in DNA: TGTGCCAGCAGTTCGCCGGGACTAGCGGCCTACGAGCAGTACTTC. Its protein is CASSSPGLAAYEQYF.

This chain joins TRBV4-2 and TRBJ1-6; TRBD1 matches 8 bases. The CDR3 spans 16 residues. CDR1 is LGHNA, CDR2 YNFKEQ, per germline. V gave up 0 bases and J gave up 7 bases; unmatched junction bases: 5. In nucleotides, the CDR3 is TGTGCCAGCAGCCAAGAGATGACAGGGGTGAATTCACCCCTCCACTTT. The encoded protein is CASSQEMTGVNSPLHF.